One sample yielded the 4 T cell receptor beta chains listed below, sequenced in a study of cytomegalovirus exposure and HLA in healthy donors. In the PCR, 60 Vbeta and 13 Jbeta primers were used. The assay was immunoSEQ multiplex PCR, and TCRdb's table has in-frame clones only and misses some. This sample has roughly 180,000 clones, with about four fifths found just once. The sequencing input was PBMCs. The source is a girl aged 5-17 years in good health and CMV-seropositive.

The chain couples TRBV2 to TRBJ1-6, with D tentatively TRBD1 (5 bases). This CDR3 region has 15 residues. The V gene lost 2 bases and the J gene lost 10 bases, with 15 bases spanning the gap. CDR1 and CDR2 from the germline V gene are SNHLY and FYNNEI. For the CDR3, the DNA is TGTGCCAGCAGTGAAAGTTCGCAGGGTGGCTCACCCCTCCACTTT. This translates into CASSESSQGGSPLHF. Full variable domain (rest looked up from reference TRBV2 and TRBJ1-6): EPEVTQTPSHQVTQMGQEVILRCVPISNHLYFYWYRQILGQKVEFLVSFYNNEISEKSEIFDDQFSVERPDGSNFTLKIRSTKLEDSAMYFCASSESSQGGSPLHFGNGTRLTVT.

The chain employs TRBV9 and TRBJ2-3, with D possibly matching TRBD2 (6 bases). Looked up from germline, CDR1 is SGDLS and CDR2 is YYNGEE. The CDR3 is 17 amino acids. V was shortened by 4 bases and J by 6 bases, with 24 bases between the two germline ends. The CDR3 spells CASSPLGTLKSADTQYF. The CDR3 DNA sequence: TGTGCCAGCAGCCCCCTCGGGACTCTCAAGTCGGCCGATACGCAGTATTTT.

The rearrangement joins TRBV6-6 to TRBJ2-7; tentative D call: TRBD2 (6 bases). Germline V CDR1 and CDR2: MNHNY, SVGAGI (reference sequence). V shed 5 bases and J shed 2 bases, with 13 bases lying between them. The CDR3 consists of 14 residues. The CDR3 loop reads CASSRAGTPYEQYF. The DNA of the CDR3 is TGTGCCAGCAGTCGAGCCGGGACTCCCTACGAGCAGTACTTC.

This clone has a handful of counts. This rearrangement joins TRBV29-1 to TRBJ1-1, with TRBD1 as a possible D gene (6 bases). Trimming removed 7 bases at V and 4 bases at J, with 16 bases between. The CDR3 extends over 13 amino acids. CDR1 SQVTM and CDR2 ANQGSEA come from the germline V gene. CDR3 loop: CSAGEQGGTEAFF. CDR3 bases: TGCAGCGCAGGGGAACAGGGTGGCACTGAAGCTTTCTTT.